The sequence of this T cell receptor (beta chain) was determined in a study of blood T cells in healthy people across ages. Regarding the study as a whole: Naive and antigen-experienced cells were not separated, limiting conclusive comparison. A strong correlation was seen between TCR beta diversity and naive T cell percentage. The donors' CMV status was not determined, possibly confounding changes in expanded clonotypes.

Germline V gives CDR1 MNHNS, CDR2 SASEGT. This CDR3 comprises 11 residues. The V gene lost 8 bases and the J gene lost 5 bases, with 9 bases spanning the gap. A second PCR of about 7 to 12 cycles used a sample-barcoded 5' primer and a J-beta primer mix. The template-switch adaptor was a 5' adaptor with 12 random nucleotides. It tagged each cDNA molecule. Each CDR3 protein is one row after TCRdb ran MiXCR on the 5' RACE reads. The sample has 540,000 or so distinct CDR3 sequences, under 55% seen once. A remark on this clonotype: No antigen is known for it.

The J gene is TRBJ1-1, the V gene TRBV6-1, with D hard to call. This clonotype originated in a man older than 75 in good health. Sequencing used blood. The CDR3 sequence is CASLWITEAFF. Written as DNA, the CDR3 is TGTGCCAGCTTGTGGATAACTGAAGCTTTCTTT.